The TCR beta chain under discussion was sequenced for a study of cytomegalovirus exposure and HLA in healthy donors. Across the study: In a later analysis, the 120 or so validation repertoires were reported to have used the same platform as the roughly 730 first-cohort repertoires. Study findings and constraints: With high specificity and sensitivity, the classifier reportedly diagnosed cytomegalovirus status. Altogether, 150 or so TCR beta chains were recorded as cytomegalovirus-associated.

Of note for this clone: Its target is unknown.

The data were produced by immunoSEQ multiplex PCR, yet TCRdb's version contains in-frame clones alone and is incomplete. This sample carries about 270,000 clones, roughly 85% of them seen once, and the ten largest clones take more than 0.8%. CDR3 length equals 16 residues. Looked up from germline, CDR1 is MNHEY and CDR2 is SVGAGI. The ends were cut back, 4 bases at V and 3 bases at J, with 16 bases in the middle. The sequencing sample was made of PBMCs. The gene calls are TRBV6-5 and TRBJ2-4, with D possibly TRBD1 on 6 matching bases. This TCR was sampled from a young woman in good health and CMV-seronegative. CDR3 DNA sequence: TGTGCCAGCAGTTCGCCACAGGGATCGGGCAAAAACATTCAGTACTTC. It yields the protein CASSSPQGSGKNIQYF.